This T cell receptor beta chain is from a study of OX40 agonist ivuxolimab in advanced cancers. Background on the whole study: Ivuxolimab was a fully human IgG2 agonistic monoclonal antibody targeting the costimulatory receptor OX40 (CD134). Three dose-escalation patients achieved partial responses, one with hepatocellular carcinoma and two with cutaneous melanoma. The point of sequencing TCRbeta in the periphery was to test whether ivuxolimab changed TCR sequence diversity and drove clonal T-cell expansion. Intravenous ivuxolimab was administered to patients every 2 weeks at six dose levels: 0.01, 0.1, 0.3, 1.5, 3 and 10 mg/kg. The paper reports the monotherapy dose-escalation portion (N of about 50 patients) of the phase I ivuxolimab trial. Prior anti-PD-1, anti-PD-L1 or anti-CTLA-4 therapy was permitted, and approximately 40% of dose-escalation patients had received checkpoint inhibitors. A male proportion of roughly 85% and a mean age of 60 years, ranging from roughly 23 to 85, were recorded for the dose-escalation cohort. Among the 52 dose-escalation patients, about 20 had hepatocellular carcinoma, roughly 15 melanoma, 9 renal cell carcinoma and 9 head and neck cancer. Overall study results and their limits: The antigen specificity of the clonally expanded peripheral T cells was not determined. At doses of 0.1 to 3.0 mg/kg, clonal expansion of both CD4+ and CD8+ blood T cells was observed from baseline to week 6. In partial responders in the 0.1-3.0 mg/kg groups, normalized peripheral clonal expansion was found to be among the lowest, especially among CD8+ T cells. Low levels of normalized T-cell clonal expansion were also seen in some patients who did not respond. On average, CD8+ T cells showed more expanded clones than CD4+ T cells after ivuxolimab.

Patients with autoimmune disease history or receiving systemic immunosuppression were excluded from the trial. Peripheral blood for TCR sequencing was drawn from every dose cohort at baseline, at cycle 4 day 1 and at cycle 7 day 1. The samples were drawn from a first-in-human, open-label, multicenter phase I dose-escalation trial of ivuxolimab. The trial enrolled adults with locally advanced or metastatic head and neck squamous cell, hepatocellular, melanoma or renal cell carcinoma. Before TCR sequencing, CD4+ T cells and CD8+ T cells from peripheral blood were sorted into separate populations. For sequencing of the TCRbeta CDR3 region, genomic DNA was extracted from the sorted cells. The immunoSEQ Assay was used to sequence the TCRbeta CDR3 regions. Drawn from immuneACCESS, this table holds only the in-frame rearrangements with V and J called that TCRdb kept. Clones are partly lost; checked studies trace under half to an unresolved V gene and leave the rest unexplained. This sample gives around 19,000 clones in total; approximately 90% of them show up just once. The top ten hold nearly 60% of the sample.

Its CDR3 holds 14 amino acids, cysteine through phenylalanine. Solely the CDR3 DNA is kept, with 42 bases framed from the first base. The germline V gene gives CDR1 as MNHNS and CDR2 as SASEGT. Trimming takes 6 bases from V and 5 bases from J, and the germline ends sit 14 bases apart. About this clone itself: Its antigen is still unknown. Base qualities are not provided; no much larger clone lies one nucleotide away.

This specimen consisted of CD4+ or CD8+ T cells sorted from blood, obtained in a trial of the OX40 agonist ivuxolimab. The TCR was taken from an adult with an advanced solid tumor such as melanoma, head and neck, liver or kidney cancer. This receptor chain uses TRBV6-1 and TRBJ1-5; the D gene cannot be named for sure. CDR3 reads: CASRGGEKYQPQHF. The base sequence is TGTGCCAGCAGGGGTGGGGAGAAGTATCAGCCCCAGCATTTT.